Below, 31 T cell receptor beta chains from the same sample are listed, as sequenced in a study of T cell responses to AZD1222 COVID-19 vaccine. The data were produced by immunoSEQ multiplex PCR, yet TCRdb's version contains in-frame clones alone and is incomplete. The sample has around 190,000 clones; around 88% are singletons. The input for sequencing was peripheral blood, taken 28 days after the second AZD1222 dose. Receptors were obtained from an adult who received the AZD1222 COVID-19 vaccine.

The table lists this clone with a count of one. CDR3 amino acids: CASSYVPGGASTDTQYF. The CDR3 DNA reads TGTGCCAGCAGTTACGTCCCCGGGGGCGCAAGCACAGATACGCAGTATTTT. The rearrangement links TRBV6-2 or TRBV6-3 to TRBJ2-3, with D tentatively TRBD1 or TRBD2 (6 bases each). V was trimmed by 2 bases and J by 0 bases, leaving 15 bases between them. This CDR3 comprises 17 residues. Germline-derived CDR1 and CDR2 are MNHEY and SVGEGT.

The chain employs TRBV5-5 and TRBJ2-7; TRBD2 agrees at 12 bases. The CDR3 has 15 amino acids. Germline trimming cut 3 bases from V and 1 base from J; bases unmatched to any gene: 2. CDR1 and CDR2 from the germline V gene are SGHKS and YYEKEE (reference sequence). The CDR3 coding sequence is TGTGCCAGCAGCTGGACTAGCGGGGCGTCCTACGAGCAGTACTTC. It codes for CASSWTSGASYEQYF.

The V call is TRBV7-3, the J call TRBJ2-2; D perhaps matches TRBD1 (5 bases). Germline CDR1 SGHTA, CDR2 FQGTGA. The CDR3 totals 16 residues. V was clipped by 5 bases and J by 0 bases, with 13 bases between them. The CDR3 coding sequence is TGTGCCAGCAGCCAGTATCAGGGCGCGAACACCGGGGAGCTGTTTTTT. This codes for CASSQYQGANTGELFF.

The genes are TRBV6-5 and TRBJ1-2; 7 bases align to TRBD1. Germline V CDR1 and CDR2: MNHEY, SVGAGI. The CDR3 is made up of 16 amino acids. Unmatched junction bases numbered 10, after V lost 2 bases and J lost 4 bases. CDR3 sequence: CASSYQRGRRVYGYTF. CDR3 DNA: TGTGCCAGCAGTTACCAAAGGGGGCGCCGAGTCTATGGCTACACCTTC.

The gene calls are TRBV7-2 and TRBJ2-5; D is uncertain. Trimming shortened V by 2 bases and J by 2 bases, and 9 bases separated the two germline ends. This CDR3 has 14 amino acids. Germline assignment: CDR1 SGHTA and CDR2 FQGNSA. This chain's CDR3 is CASSLNGQQETQYF. The CDR3 bases are TGTGCCAGCAGCTTAAATGGCCAGCAAGAGACCCAGTACTTC.

The chain couples TRBV7-9 to TRBJ2-7; a weak D match, TRBD2 (5 bases). The germline V gene has CDR1 SEHNR and CDR2 FQNEAQ (reference sequence). Between the trimmed V and J ends, which lost 1 base and 0 bases, there was a span of 10 bases. This CDR3 region has 15 residues. Here the CDR3 reads CASSLGTGFSYEQYF. The CDR3 bases are TGTGCCAGCAGCTTAGGGACGGGGTTCTCCTACGAGCAGTACTTC.

The chain couples TRBV9 to TRBJ2-2; 9 bases align to TRBD1. Trimming at V came to 1 base and at J to 1 base, leaving 11 bases not matched to a gene. The CDR3 covers 19 residues. CDR1 and CDR2 (germline): SGDLS, YYNGEE. The CDR3 protein is CASSVKGQGGSQNTGELFF. CDR3 coding DNA: TGTGCCAGCAGCGTAAAGGGACAGGGAGGGTCGCAGAACACCGGGGAGCTGTTTTTT.

The CDR3 DNA reads as TGTGCCAGTAGTCTGAGGGCGGGGACCACTGAAGCTTTCTTT. Translating it yields CASSLRAGTTEAFF. V and J are TRBV19 and TRBJ1-1; TRBD1 might be the D (5 bases). Germline V CDR1 and CDR2: LNHDA, SQIVND (reference sequence). The CDR3 consists of 14 residues. V gave up 5 bases and J gave up 4 bases, with 14 bases separating them. The full variable domain, its missing parts supplied by reference TRBV19 and TRBJ1-1, is DGGITQSPKYLFRKEGQNVTLSCEQNLNHDAMYWYRQDPGQGLRLIYYSQIVNDFQKGDIAEGYSVSREKKESFPLTVTSAQKNPTAFYLCASSLRAGTTEAFFGQGTRLTVV.

Points on this clone: Additional DNA sequences in this sample encode the identical CDR3. The chain is built from TRBV7-2 and TRBJ2-7; D not certain. Germline CDR1 SGHTA, CDR2 FQGNSA. Trimming cost V 1 base and J 4 bases, with 5 bases left between them. CDR3 length: 12 amino acids. The CDR3 nucleotides read TGTGCCAGCAGCTTAGTGGGATACGAGCAGTACTTC. This translates into CASSLVGYEQYF.

The genes are TRBV21-1 and TRBJ1-2. TRBV21-1 is a documented pseudogene. The CDR3 runs 14 residues. In nucleotides, the CDR3 is TGTGCCAGCAGCTCGTCATTTCCTAACTATGGCTACACCTTC. Residues: CASSSSFPNYGYTF.

The chain combines TRBV7-2 with TRBJ1-6, with D unresolved. Trimming stripped 1 base from V and 10 bases from J, with 8 bases between. The CDR3 runs to 13 residues. From germline, CDR1 is SGHTA and CDR2 FQGNSA. The CDR3 spells CASSLGYNSPLHF. The CDR3 DNA follows: TGTGCCAGCAGCTTAGGATACAACTCACCCCTCCACTTT.

This clone showed up just a few times. The rearrangement uses TRBV5-1 and TRBJ2-7; TRBD2 matches at 9 bases. CDR3 length equals 15 residues. From germline, CDR1 is SGHRS and CDR2 YFSETQ. V trimming: 0 bases; J trimming: 6 bases; junction bases outside the gene matches: 7. The CDR3 nucleotides read TGCGCCAGCAGCTTGGATGGGCTAGCGGGGACCGAGCAGTACTTC. Translation gives CASSLDGLAGTEQYF. Using reference TRBV5-1 and TRBJ2-7 for the parts outside the CDR3, the full variable domain is KAGVTQTPRYLIKTRGQQVTLSCSPISGHRSVSWYQQTPGQGLQFLFEYFSETQRNKGNFPGRFSGRQFSNSRSEMNVSTLELGDSALYLCASSLDGLAGTEQYFGPGTRLTVT.

This chain joins TRBV2 and TRBJ1-2; 10 bases agree with TRBD1. V trimming: 6 bases; J trimming: 2 bases; junction bases outside the gene matches: 6. Germline V gene lookup returns CDR1 SNHLY and CDR2 FYNNEI. The CDR3 covers 15 residues. CDR3: CASRGTGAGNYGYTF. The CDR3 DNA is TGTGCCAGCAGGGGGACAGGGGCTGGGAACTATGGCTACACCTTC. Full variable domain (outside the CDR3, taken from reference TRBV2 and TRBJ1-2): EPEVTQTPSHQVTQMGQEVILRCVPISNHLYFYWYRQILGQKVEFLVSFYNNEISEKSEIFDDQFSVERPDGSNFTLKIRSTKLEDSAMYFCASRGTGAGNYGYTFGSGTRLTVV.

V usage is TRBV9 and J usage is TRBJ2-1; 13 nucleotides line up with TRBD2. V shed 6 bases and J 8 bases; nucleotides not matched to a gene: 5. Looked up from germline, CDR1 is SGDLS and CDR2 is YYNGEE. CDR3 length equals 14 residues. The CDR3 spells CASTPGLAGHEQFF. CDR3 sequence (DNA): TGTGCCAGCACCCCGGGACTAGCGGGGCATGAGCAGTTCTTC.

The rearrangement links TRBV7-9 to TRBJ1-1; no definite D call. This CDR3 spans 12 amino acids. From germline, CDR1 is SEHNR and CDR2 FQNEAQ (reference sequence). V shed 5 bases and J shed 3 bases, with 7 bases lying between them. In DNA, the CDR3 is TGTGCCAGCAGCGAGCGTGACACTGAAGCTTTCTTT. This sequence encodes CASSERDTEAFF.

This clone showed up just once. J is TRBJ2-7 and V is TRBV7-6, with 8 bases matching TRBD2. With V trimmed by 5 bases and J by 2 bases, 8 bases remained unmatched. The CDR3 length is 15 residues. From germline, CDR1 is SGHVS and CDR2 FNYEAQ. CDR3 nucleotide sequence: TGTGCCAGCAGCCCCCGCGGGGGGCTGGCCTACGAGCAGTACTTC. Amino acids: CASSPRGGLAYEQYF.

This clone was detected once. The chain carries TRBV6-5 and TRBJ1-1; D is uncertain. V was clipped by 0 bases and J by 3 bases, with 11 bases between them. CDR3 length: 15 residues. The germline V gene encodes CDR1 MNHEY and CDR2 SVGAGI. In nucleotides, the CDR3 is TGTGCCAGCAGTTACTCGATTGGTGGGGACACTGAAGCTTTCTTT. Translating it yields CASSYSIGGDTEAFF.

The genes are TRBV9 and TRBJ1-2; 10 nucleotides align to TRBD1. CDR3 length: 13 residues. Trimming at V came to 1 base and at J to 13 bases, leaving 7 bases not matched to a gene. CDR1 is SGDLS and CDR2 is YYNGEE in the germline V gene. CDR3 protein: CASSVRGQGFLTF. CDR3 bases: TGTGCCAGCAGCGTAAGGGGACAGGGGTTTCTCACCTTC. The variable domain in full, with the rest retrieved from reference TRBV9 and TRBJ1-2, is DSGVTQTPKHLITATGQRVTLRCSPRSGDLSVYWYQQSLDQGLQFLIQYYNGEERAKGNILERFSAQQFPDLHSELNLSSLELGDSALYFCASSVRGQGFLTFGSGTRLTVV.

The chain joins TRBV13 to TRBJ2-7, with 8 bases matching TRBD1. J was trimmed by 2 bases and V by 5 bases; bases with no gene match: 8. CDR3 length: 15 residues. Germline V gene sequence: CDR1 PRHDT, CDR2 FYEKMQ (reference sequence). The CDR3: CASSASGTGPYEQYF. In DNA form, the CDR3 reads TGTGCCAGCAGCGCATCCGGGACAGGCCCCTACGAGCAGTACTTC.

This chain connects TRBV4-3 to TRBJ2-1, with 8 bases that match TRBD1. Germline V gives CDR1 LGHNA, CDR2 YSLEER. The CDR3 totals 15 residues. Trimming cost V 1 base and J 9 bases; bases outside gene matches: 8. The CDR3 bases are TGCGCCAGCAGCCAAGGTGGACAGGGTCAGGGTGAGCAGTTCTTC. This codes for CASSQGGQGQGEQFF.

By sample share, this clone is medium-sized (0.01 to 0.1%). V gene TRBV28 combines with J gene TRBJ2-7, with 7 bases identical to TRBD1. The V gene's germline CDR1 is MDHEN and CDR2 SYDVKM. The CDR3 spans 16 residues. V was clipped by 5 bases and J by 0 bases; unmatched bases: 10. The CDR3: CASSGIGTAFSYEQYF. The CDR3 region has the DNA TGTGCCAGCAGTGGGATTGGGACAGCTTTCTCCTACGAGCAGTACTTC.

The chain employs TRBV10-3 and TRBJ1-2; no reliable D call. The germline CDR1 and CDR2 sequences are ENHRY and SYGVKD. CDR3 length equals 14 residues. Between the trimmed V and J ends, which lost 2 bases and 4 bases, there was a span of 11 bases. CDR3 sequence (DNA): TGTGCCATCAGTGAGAGGGCAGCCTCCTATGGCTACACCTTC. It specifies CAISERAASYGYTF.

This clone was observed once. This chain uses TRBV14 with TRBJ1-3; 7 nucleotides agree with TRBD1. Germline V gene sequence: CDR1 SGHDN, CDR2 FVKESK. The CDR3 has 15 amino acids. The V segment lost 1 base and the J segment 2 bases; nucleotides outside the gene matches: 2. CDR3 DNA: TGTGCCAGCAGCCAAGGGACAGGCCCTGGAAACACCATATATTTT. Protein sequence: CASSQGTGPGNTIYF. Full variable domain (rest looked up from reference TRBV14 and TRBJ1-3): EAGVTQFPSHSVIEKGQTVTLRCDPISGHDNLYWYRRVMGKEIKFLLHFVKESKQDESGMPNNRFLAERTGGTYSTLKVQPAELEDSGVYFCASSQGTGPGNTIYFGEGSWLTVV.

The CDR3 here is CASSMWGSATNEKLFF. CDR3 bases: TGTGCCAGTAGTATGTGGGGGAGTGCAACTAATGAAAAACTGTTTTTT. The chain uses TRBV19 and TRBJ1-4; tentative D call: TRBD1 (5 bases). The V gene lost 3 bases and the J gene lost 0 bases, with 11 bases spanning the gap. The CDR3 has 16 residues. The germline gives CDR1 LNHDA, CDR2 SQIVND (reference sequence).

The sample holds one count of this clone. This chain joins TRBV6-2 or TRBV6-3 and TRBJ2-5; 16 bases are a match to TRBD2. Germline CDR1 MNHEY, CDR2 SVGEGT. Trimming took 4 bases from V and 5 from J; bases not matched to a gene: 7. This CDR3 contains 17 residues. DNA of the CDR3: TGTGCCAGCAGTTCCGGGACTAGCGGGGGGGCAAAGGAGACCCAGTACTTC. This codes for CASSSGTSGGAKETQYF.

The V and J genes are TRBV29-1 and TRBJ2-7, with no clear D. Trimming removed 4 bases from V and 4 bases from J, with 8 bases in between. The germline V gene encodes CDR1 SQVTM and CDR2 ANQGSEA. CDR3 length: 11 amino acids. CDR3: CSVGFLYEQYF. For the CDR3, the DNA is TGCAGCGTTGGATTTCTTTACGAGCAGTACTTC.

V is TRBV7-2 and J is TRBJ1-2; D is perhaps TRBD1 (6 bases). V was clipped by 3 bases and J by 5 bases, with 10 bases between them. Germline V lookup: CDR1 SGHTA, CDR2 FQGNSA. This CDR3 spans 13 amino acids. The CDR3 reads CASSFVGAYGYTF. CDR3 bases: TGTGCCAGCAGCTTCGTGGGGGCTTATGGCTACACCTTC.

The rearrangement links TRBV4-2 to TRBJ1-2; D unresolved. Germline V gene data show CDR1 as LGHNA and CDR2 as YNFKEQ. V shed 0 bases and J shed 2 bases, with 10 bases lying between them. The CDR3 covers 15 residues. This chain's CDR3 is CASSQESRQNYGYTF. The DNA of the CDR3 is TGTGCCAGCAGCCAAGAATCCCGGCAGAACTATGGCTACACCTTC.

Comments on this clone: Different DNA sequences within this sample yield the same CDR3. Written as DNA, the CDR3 is TGTGCCAGCAGCGTAGGAGGGAGCAACACCGGGGAGCTGTTTTTT. Its translation is CASSVGGSNTGELFF. The V gene is TRBV9, the J gene TRBJ2-2; D possibly corresponds to TRBD2 (5 bases). This CDR3 has 15 residues. Per the germline V gene, CDR1 is SGDLS and CDR2 is YYNGEE. The V gene lost 0 bases and the J gene lost 2 bases, with 8 bases spanning the gap.

This clone has just one count. This chain uses TRBV5-6 with TRBJ1-1; D unresolved. Germline V gene sequence: CDR1 SGHDT, CDR2 YYEEEE. This CDR3 spans 14 amino acids. V lost 0 bases and J lost 8, with 14 bases in between. This CDR3 reads CASSLERLTPEAFF. The CDR3 DNA reads as TGTGCCAGCAGCTTGGAGAGACTTACTCCCGAAGCTTTCTTT.

J is TRBJ2-7 and V is TRBV18; D gene uncertain. The length of the CDR3 is 14 residues. Germline V gene data show CDR1 as KGHSH and CDR2 as LQKENI. V was pared by 3 bases and J by 4 bases, with 13 bases between. CDR3 in amino acids: CASSPPPPPYEQYF. The CDR3 DNA sequence: TGTGCCAGCTCACCTCCTCCTCCTCCTTACGAGCAGTACTTC.